This TCR beta chain was recorded in a study of cytomegalovirus exposure and HLA in healthy donors. About the study: Around 180 million T cells yielded 100 million or so unique TCR beta sequences in earlier analysis. Points from the study as a whole: Follow-up analysis seemed to connect common viral pathogens with several of the most significant clusters identified. A later analysis found TCR association rates differed by HLA locus, highest for DRB1 and lowest for HLA-C. Serostatus for CMV was the only available immune exposure information.

In germline, CDR1 is MDHEN, CDR2 SYDVKM. This CDR3 comprises 15 residues. V was clipped by 3 bases and J by 2 bases; unmatched bases: 7. This clone was counted a few times. Its target is not known. The PCR made use of 60 Vbeta and 13 Jbeta primers. Clones were read by immunoSEQ multiplex PCR, and TCRdb kept only the in-frame ones, dropping some. The sample consists of 98,000 or so clones, roughly 75% of them appearing once. The V call is TRBV28, the J call TRBJ2-7, with TRBD1 identical over 7 bases. What was sequenced was PBMCs. This sequence was found in a woman between 40 and 55 years old in good health and CMV-seronegative. CDR3: CASSLTGYITYEQYF. CDR3 coding DNA: TGTGCCAGCAGTTTGACAGGGTATATTACCTACGAGCAGTACTTC.